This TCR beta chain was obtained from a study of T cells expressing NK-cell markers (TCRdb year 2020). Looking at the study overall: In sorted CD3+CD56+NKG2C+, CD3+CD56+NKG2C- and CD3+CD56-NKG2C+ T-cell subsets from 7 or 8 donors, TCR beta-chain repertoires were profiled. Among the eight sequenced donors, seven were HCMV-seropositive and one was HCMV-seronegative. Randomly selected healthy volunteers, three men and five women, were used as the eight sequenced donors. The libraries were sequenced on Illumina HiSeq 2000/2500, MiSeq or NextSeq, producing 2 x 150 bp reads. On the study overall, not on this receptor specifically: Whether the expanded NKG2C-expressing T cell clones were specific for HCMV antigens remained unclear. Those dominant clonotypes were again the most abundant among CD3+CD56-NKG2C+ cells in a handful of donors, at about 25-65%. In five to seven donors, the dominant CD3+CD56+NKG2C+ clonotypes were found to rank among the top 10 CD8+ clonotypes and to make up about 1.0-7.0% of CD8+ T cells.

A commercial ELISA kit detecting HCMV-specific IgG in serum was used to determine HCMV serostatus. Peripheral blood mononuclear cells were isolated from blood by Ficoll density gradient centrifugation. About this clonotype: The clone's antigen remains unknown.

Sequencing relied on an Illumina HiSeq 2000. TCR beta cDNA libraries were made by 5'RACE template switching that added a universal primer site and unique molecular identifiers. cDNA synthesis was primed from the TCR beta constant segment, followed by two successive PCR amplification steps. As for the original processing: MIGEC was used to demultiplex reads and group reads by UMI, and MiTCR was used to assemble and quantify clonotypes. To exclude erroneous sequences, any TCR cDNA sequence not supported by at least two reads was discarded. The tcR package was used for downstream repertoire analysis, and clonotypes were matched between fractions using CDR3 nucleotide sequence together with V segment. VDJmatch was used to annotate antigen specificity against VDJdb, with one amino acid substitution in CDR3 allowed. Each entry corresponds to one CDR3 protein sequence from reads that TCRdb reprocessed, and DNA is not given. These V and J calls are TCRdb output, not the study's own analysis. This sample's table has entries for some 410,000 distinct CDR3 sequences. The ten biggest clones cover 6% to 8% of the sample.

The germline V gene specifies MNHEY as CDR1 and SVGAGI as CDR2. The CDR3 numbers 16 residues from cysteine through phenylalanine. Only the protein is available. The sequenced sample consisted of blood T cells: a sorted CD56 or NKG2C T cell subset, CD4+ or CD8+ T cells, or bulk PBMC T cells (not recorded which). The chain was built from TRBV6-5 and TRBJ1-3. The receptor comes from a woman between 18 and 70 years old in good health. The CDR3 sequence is CASSYRGQGSGNTIYF.